Described below is a single T cell receptor beta chain sequence and its context. The antigen is unknown. This specimen belongs to a study of cytomegalovirus exposure and HLA in healthy donors. About the study: Ancestry clustering placed 81% of several hundred genotyped donors in the Caucasian-associated cluster.

Study-wide results and caveats: In a later analysis, most CMV-associated TCR beta chains appeared HLA-restricted.

In the PCR, 60 Vbeta and 13 Jbeta primers were used. Sequencing used immunoSEQ multiplex PCR; TCRdb keeps in-frame clones, though not all of them. The sample records about 94,000 clones, 75% to 80% being singletons. V trimming: 5 bases; J trimming: 6 bases; junction bases outside the gene matches: 4. The CDR3 is 14 residues long. In germline, CDR1 is MNHEY, CDR2 SMNVEV (reference sequence). This chain links TRBV27 with TRBJ1-5; 10 nucleotides agree with TRBD1. This clonotype was obtained from a young man in good health and CMV-seronegative. Sequencing was carried out using PBMCs. CDR3 coding DNA: TGTGCCAGCAGTCGCCGACAGGGGGCTCAGCCCCAGCATTTT. Encoded protein: CASSRRQGAQPQHF.